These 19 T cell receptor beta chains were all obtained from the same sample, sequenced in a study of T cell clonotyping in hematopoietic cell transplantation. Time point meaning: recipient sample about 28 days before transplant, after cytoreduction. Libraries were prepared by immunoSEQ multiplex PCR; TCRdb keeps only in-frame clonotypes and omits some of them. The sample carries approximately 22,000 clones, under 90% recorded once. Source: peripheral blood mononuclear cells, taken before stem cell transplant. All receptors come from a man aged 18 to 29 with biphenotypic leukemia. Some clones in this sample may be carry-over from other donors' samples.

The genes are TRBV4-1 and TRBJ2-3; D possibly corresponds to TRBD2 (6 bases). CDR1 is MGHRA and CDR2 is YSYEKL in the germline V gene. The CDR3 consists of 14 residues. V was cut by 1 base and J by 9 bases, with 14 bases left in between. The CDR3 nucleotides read TGCGCCAGCAGCCAAGCGGGCCTCGGAGGGACGCAGTATTTT. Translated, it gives CASSQAGLGGTQYF.

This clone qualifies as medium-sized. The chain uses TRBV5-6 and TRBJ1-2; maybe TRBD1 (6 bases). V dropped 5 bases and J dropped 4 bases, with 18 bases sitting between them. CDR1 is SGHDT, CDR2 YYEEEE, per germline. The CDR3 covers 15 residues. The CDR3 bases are TGTGCCAGCAGGATTGGGGAGGGGGTTACCTATGGCTACACCTTC. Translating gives CASRIGEGVTYGYTF.

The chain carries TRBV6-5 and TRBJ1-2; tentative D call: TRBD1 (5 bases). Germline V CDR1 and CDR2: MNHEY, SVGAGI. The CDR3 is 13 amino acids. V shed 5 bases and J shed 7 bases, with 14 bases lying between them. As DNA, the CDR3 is TGTGCCAGCAGTAAAACCGGGACGCTTGGCTACACCTTC. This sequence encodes CASSKTGTLGYTF.

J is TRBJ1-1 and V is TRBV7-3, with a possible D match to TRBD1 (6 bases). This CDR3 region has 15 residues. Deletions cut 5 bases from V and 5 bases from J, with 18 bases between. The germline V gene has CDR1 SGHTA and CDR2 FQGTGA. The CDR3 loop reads CASSAHQGLGTEAFF. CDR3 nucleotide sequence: TGTGCCAGCAGCGCCCATCAGGGGCTTGGGACTGAAGCTTTCTTT.

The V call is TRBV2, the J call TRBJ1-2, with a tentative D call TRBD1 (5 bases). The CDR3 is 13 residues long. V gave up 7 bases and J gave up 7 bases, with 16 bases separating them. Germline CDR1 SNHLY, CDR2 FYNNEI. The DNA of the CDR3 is TGTGCCAGCAACACGGGCCGGGACGGTGGCTACACCTTC. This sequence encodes CASNTGRDGGYTF.

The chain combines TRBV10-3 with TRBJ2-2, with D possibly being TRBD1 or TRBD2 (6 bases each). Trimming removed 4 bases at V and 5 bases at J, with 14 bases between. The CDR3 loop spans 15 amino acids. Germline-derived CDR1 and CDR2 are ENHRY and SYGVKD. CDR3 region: CAISGWQGRTGELFF. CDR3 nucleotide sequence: TGTGCCATCAGTGGGTGGCAGGGGAGGACCGGGGAGCTGTTTTTT.

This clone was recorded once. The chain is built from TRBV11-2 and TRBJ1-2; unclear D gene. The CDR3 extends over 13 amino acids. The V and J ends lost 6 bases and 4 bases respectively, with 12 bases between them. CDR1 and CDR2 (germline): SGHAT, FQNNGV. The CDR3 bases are TGTGCCAGCAGTTGGGAAAGGAGCTATGGCTACACCTTC. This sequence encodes CASSWERSYGYTF.

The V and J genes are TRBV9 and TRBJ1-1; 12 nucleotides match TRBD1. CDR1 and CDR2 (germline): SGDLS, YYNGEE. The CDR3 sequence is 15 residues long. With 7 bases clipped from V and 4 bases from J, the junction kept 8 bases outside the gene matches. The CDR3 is CASGRDRGQSTEAFF. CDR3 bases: TGTGCCAGCGGGCGGGACAGGGGGCAGAGCACTGAAGCTTTCTTT.

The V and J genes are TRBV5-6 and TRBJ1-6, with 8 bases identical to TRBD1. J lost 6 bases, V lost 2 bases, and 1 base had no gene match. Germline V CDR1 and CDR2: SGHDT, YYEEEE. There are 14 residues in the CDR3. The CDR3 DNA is TGTGCCAGCAGCTTCGGGACAGGTAATTCACCCCTCCACTTT. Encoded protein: CASSFGTGNSPLHF.

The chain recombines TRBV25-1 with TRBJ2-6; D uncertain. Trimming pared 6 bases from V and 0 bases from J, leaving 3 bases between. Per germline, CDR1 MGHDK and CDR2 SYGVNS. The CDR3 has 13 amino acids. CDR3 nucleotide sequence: TGTGCCAGCAGGCCCTCTGGGGCCAACGTCCTGACTTTC. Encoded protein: CASRPSGANVLTF.

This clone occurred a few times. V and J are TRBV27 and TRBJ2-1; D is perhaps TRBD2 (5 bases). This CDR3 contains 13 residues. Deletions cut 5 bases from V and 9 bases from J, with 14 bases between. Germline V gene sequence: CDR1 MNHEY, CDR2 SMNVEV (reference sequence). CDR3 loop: CASSPDRGAEQFF. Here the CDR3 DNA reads TGTGCCAGCAGTCCTGACCGGGGAGCTGAGCAGTTCTTC.

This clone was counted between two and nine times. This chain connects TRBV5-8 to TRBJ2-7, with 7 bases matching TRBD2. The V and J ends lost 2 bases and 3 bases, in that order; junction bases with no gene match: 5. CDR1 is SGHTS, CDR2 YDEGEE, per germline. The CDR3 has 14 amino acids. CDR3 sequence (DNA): TGTGCCAGCAGCTTTCAGTCTAGCGGCTACGAGCAGTACTTC. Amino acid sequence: CASSFQSSGYEQYF.

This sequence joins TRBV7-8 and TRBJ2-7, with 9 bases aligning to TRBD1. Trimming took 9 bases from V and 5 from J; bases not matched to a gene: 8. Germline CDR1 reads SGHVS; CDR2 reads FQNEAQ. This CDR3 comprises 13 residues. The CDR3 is CASFTTGGNEQYF. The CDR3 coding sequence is TGTGCCAGTTTCACGACAGGGGGTAACGAGCAGTACTTC.

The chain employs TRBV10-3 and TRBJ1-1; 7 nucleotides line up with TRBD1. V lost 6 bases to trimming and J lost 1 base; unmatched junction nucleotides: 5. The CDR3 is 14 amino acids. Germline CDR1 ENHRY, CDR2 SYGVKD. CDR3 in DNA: TGTGCCATCAGGGGGACAGATTGGAACACTGAAGCTTTCTTT. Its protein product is CAIRGTDWNTEAFF.

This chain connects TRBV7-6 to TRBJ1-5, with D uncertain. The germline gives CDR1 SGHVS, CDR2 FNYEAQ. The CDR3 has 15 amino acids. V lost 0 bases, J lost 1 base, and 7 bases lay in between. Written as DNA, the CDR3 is TGTGCCAGCAGCTTAGCCGCGAACAGCAATCAGCCCCAGCATTTT. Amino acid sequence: CASSLAANSNQPQHF.

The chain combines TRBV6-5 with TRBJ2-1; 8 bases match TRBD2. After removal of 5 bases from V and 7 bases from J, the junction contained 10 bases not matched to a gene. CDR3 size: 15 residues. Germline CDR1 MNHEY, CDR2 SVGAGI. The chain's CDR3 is CASSRVAAGDNEQFF. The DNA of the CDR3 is TGTGCCAGCAGTCGCGTTGCAGCGGGGGATAATGAGCAGTTCTTC.

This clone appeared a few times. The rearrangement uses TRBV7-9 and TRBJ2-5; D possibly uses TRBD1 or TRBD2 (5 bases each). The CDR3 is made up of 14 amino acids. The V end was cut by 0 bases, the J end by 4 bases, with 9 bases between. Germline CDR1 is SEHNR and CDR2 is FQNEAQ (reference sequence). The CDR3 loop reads CASSLAVRGETQYF. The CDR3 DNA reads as TGTGCCAGCAGCTTAGCGGTGAGGGGAGAGACCCAGTACTTC.

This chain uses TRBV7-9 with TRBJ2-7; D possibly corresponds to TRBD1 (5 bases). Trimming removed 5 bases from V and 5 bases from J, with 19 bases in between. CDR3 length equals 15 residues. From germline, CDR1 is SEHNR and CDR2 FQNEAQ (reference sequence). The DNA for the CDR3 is TGTGCCAGCAGCGGGCAGGGATTTCCCTTGCACGAGCAGTACTTC. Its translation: CASSGQGFPLHEQYF.

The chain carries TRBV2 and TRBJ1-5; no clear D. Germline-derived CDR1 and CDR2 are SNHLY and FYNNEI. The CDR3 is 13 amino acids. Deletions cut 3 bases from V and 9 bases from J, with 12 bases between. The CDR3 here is CASSDTPARPQHF. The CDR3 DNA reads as TGTGCCAGCAGTGACACCCCTGCGCGGCCCCAGCATTTT.